Listed here is a single T cell receptor (beta chain). The data originate from a study of PD-1 blockade in mismatch repair-deficient tumors. Here immunoSEQ multiplex PCR was the method, and the copy in TCRdb shows in-frame clones only, minus some. The sample comprises 120,000 or so clones, roughly nine tenths of which are singletons, and about 13% rests with the top ten. The CDR3 runs to 16 residues. This sample comprised peripheral blood, obtained 44 weeks after starting pembrolizumab. The TCR was taken from an adult with mismatch repair-deficient cancer. The chain couples TRBV12-2 to TRBJ2-1; TRBD2 reflects the table's D call only, with no check against the DNA. TRBV12-2 is deemed a pseudogene. The CDR3 sequence is CASPPRLAGDSNEQFF. CDR3 sequence (DNA): TGTGCAAGTCCCCCACGGCTAGCGGGAGACTCCAATGAGCAGTTCTTC.